This record covers a single TCR beta chain. The read is 3 residues too short to cover the CDR3 end, so that end is filled in from the germline J gene. The sample originates from a study of T cells in women clearing cervical HPV infection. Study overall: Control women cleared a single incident HPV16 infection within 12 months.

Clones were sequenced by immunoSEQ multiplex PCR, and TCRdb holds only the in-frame ones, with some missing. The sample holds fewer than 40,000 clones. Trimming shortened V by 2 bases and J by 4 bases, and 17 bases separated the two germline ends. The CDR3 runs to 17 residues. The sequenced sample was blood buffy coat. The receptor comes from a woman aged 18 to 75 with a cervical HPV16 infection that either progressed to CIN3+ or cleared (not recorded which). The rearrangement joins TRBV23-1 to TRBJ1-4; the D gene is possibly TRBD1 (5 bases). TRBV23-1 is an ORF; its function is uncertain. The sequenced part of the CDR3 DNA is TGCGCCAGCAGTCAAAATCCCACAGGAGCGCTTAATGAAAAA. Encoded protein: CASSQNPTGALNEK. The complete CDR3 sequence is CASSQNPTGALNEKLFF.